These T cell receptor beta chains were read from a single sample in a study of CD8+CD57+ T cells in acquired aplastic anemia. TCRdb independently ran MiXCR on the reads; one entry per CDR3 protein. The sample lists approximately 80,000 distinct CDR3 sequences; about 70% were seen once. The sample taken for sequencing was sorted CD4+, CD8+, or CD8+CD57+ T cells (not recorded which) from PBMCs. These receptors were collected from a human donor with aplastic anemia. The CDR3 runs from the conserved cysteine through the conserved F or W. D genes are given only for firm matches. Not every row has a clone size; where given, it reads once, few, many or a size class.

CDR3 protein: CASSEWVYGYTF
CDR3 DNA: TGTGCCAGCAGTGAATGGGTCTATGGCTACACCTTC
D gene: NA
clone size: NA
J gene: TRBJ1-2
V gene: TRBV2

CDR3 protein: CASSPNTGELFF
CDR3 DNA: TGTGCCAGCAGTCCGAACACCGGGGAGCTGTTTTTT
D gene: NA
clone size: NA
J gene: TRBJ2-2
V gene: TRBV2

CDR3 protein: CASSKSGTPYNEQFF
CDR3 DNA: TGTGCCAGCAGCAAATCCGGGACTCCTTACAATGAGCAGTTCTTC
D gene: NA
clone size: NA
J gene: TRBJ2-1
V gene: TRBV12-3/TRBV12-4

CDR3 protein: CASSLEQGGFGDTQYF
CDR3 DNA: TGCGCCAGCAGCTTGGAACAGGGAGGGTTTGGGGATACGCAGTATTTT
D gene: NA
clone size: NA
J gene: TRBJ2-3
V gene: TRBV5-1

CDR3 protein: CASSTRLAGGSEQYF
CDR3 DNA: TGCGCCAGCAGCACACGACTAGCGGGAGGGAGTGAGCAGTACTTC
D gene: TRBD2
clone size: NA
J gene: TRBJ2-7
V gene: TRBV10-2

CDR3 protein: CSVPGQGYYEQYF
CDR3 DNA: TGCAGCGTGCCGGGACAGGGGTACTACGAGCAGTACTTC
D gene: TRBD1
clone size: NA
J gene: TRBJ2-7
V gene: TRBV29-1

CDR3 protein: CASSARLAEYEQYF
CDR3 DNA: TGTGCCAGCAGTGCGCGACTAGCGGAGTACGAGCAGTACTTC
D gene: TRBD2
clone size: NA
J gene: TRBJ2-7
V gene: TRBV2

CDR3 protein: CASSLWGFYEQYF
CDR3 DNA: TGTGCCAGCAGCTTATGGGGGTTCTACGAGCAGTACTTC
D gene: NA
clone size: NA
J gene: TRBJ2-7
V gene: TRBV7-2

CDR3 protein: CASSLYRGATQPQHF
CDR3 DNA: TGTGCCAGCAGCTTATACAGGGGAGCTACTCAGCCCCAGCATTTT
D gene: TRBD1
clone size: NA
J gene: TRBJ1-5
V gene: TRBV7-9

CDR3 protein: CASSPAGGNTDTQYF
CDR3 DNA: TGTGCCAGCAGTCCAGCGGGGGGGAACACAGATACGCAGTATTTT
D gene: TRBD2
clone size: NA
J gene: TRBJ2-3
V gene: TRBV11-1

CDR3 protein: CATGGLGRMEPPTLHF
CDR3 DNA: TGTGCCACCGGGGGTCTCGGACGGATGGAACCCCCCACCCTCCACTTT
D gene: NA
clone size: NA
J gene: TRBJ1-6
V gene: TRBV24-1

CDR3 protein: CASSVDGADYQPQHF
CDR3 DNA: TGTGCCAGCAGCGTAGATGGGGCTGATTATCAGCCCCAGCATTTT
D gene: NA
clone size: many
J gene: TRBJ1-5
V gene: TRBV9

CDR3 protein: CASSSSGSRIYEQYF
CDR3 DNA: TGCGCCAGCAGCTCCAGCGGGAGTAGGATTTACGAGCAGTACTTC
D gene: TRBD2
clone size: NA
J gene: TRBJ2-7
V gene: TRBV5-1

CDR3 protein: CASSGRGGRGSDTQYF
CDR3 DNA: TGTGCCAGCAGTGGAAGGGGTGGCAGGGGGTCGGATACGCAGTATTTT
D gene: TRBD1
clone size: NA
J gene: TRBJ2-3
V gene: TRBV25-1

CDR3 protein: CASSVGDYEQYF
CDR3 DNA: TGTGCCAGCAGCGTAGGGGACTACGAGCAGTACTTC
D gene: NA
clone size: NA
J gene: TRBJ2-7
V gene: TRBV9

CDR3 protein: CAISEVGAGETQYF
CDR3 DNA: TGTGCCATCAGTGAGGTGGGGGCTGGGGAGACCCAGTACTTC
D gene: NA
clone size: NA
J gene: TRBJ2-5
V gene: TRBV10-3

CDR3 protein: CASSPDRGRETQYF
CDR3 DNA: TGTGCCAGCAGCCCGGACAGGGGGAGGGAGACCCAGTACTTC
D gene: TRBD1
clone size: NA
J gene: TRBJ2-5
V gene: TRBV7-2

CDR3 protein: CASRDRADQPQHF
CDR3 DNA: TGTGCCAGCAGGGACAGGGCAGACCAGCCCCAGCATTTT
D gene: TRBD1
clone size: NA
J gene: TRBJ1-5
V gene: TRBV10-3

CDR3 protein: CAISGGRSIYNEQFF
CDR3 DNA: TGTGCCATCTCTGGCGGGAGAAGTATTTACAATGAGCAGTTCTTC
D gene: TRBD2
clone size: NA
J gene: TRBJ2-1
V gene: TRBV10-3

CDR3 protein: CASSLTDWDQEAFF
CDR3 DNA: TGTGCCAGCAGCTTGACGGACTGGGACCAGGAAGCTTTCTTT
D gene: NA
clone size: few
J gene: TRBJ1-1
V gene: TRBV7-9

CDR3 protein: CARQDRVGTDTQYF
CDR3 DNA: TGTGCCAGACAGGACAGGGTGGGCACAGATACGCAGTATTTT
D gene: TRBD1
clone size: few
J gene: TRBJ2-3
V gene: TRBV2

CDR3 protein: CASSRGQGSSPLHF
CDR3 DNA: TGTGCCAGCAGCCGAGGACAGGGGAGTTCACCCCTCCACTTT
D gene: TRBD1
clone size: few
J gene: TRBJ1-6
V gene: TRBV7-9

CDR3 protein: CASSWEGPTEAFF
CDR3 DNA: TGCGCCAGCAGCTGGGAGGGTCCCACTGAAGCTTTCTTT
D gene: NA
clone size: NA
J gene: TRBJ1-1
V gene: TRBV5-1

CDR3 protein: CATSDLYREGQFF
CDR3 DNA: TGTGCCACCAGTGATTTGTATAGGGAAGGGCAGTTCTTC
D gene: NA
clone size: few
J gene: TRBJ2-1
V gene: TRBV24-1

CDR3 protein: CATSDRYEQYF
CDR3 DNA: TGTGCCACCAGTGACCGCTACGAGCAGTACTTC
D gene: NA
clone size: NA
J gene: TRBJ2-7
V gene: TRBV24-1

CDR3 protein: CASSLDGASGQETQYF
CDR3 DNA: TGTGCCAGCAGCTTAGATGGGGCTAGCGGTCAAGAGACCCAGTACTTC
D gene: TRBD2
clone size: NA
J gene: TRBJ2-5
V gene: TRBV7-9

CDR3 protein: CASSLRSTGRNTEAFF
CDR3 DNA: TGTGCCAGCAGCCTTAGATCAACCGGGAGGAACACTGAAGCTTTCTTT
D gene: NA
clone size: NA
J gene: TRBJ1-1
V gene: TRBV11-1

CDR3 protein: CSARSGGGGAEAFF
CDR3 DNA: TGCAGTGCTAGATCCGGGGGGGGTGGCGCTGAAGCTTTCTTT
D gene: NA
clone size: NA
J gene: TRBJ1-1
V gene: TRBV20-1

CDR3 protein: CAISELPGLEQYF
CDR3 DNA: TGTGCCATCAGTGAGTTACCGGGTCTCGAGCAGTACTTC
D gene: NA
clone size: NA
J gene: TRBJ2-7
V gene: TRBV10-3

CDR3 protein: CSANRRGSGNTIYF
CDR3 DNA: TGCAGTGCTAACAGGCGGGGCTCTGGAAACACCATATATTTT
D gene: NA
clone size: NA
J gene: TRBJ1-3
V gene: TRBV20-1

CDR3 protein: CAIGTSGGAGTGELFF
CDR3 DNA: TGTGCCATCGGTACTAGCGGGGGGGCCGGCACCGGGGAGCTGTTTTTT
D gene: TRBD2
clone size: NA
J gene: TRBJ2-2
V gene: TRBV10-3

CDR3 protein: CATSRATGSHNSPLHF
CDR3 DNA: TGTGCCACCAGCAGAGCCACAGGGTCCCATAATTCACCCCTCCACTTT
D gene: NA
clone size: few
J gene: TRBJ1-6
V gene: TRBV15

CDR3 protein: CASSQEAQGYNSPLHF
CDR3 DNA: TGTGCCAGCAGCCAAGAAGCCCAGGGCTATAATTCACCCCTCCACTTT
D gene: NA
clone size: NA
J gene: TRBJ1-6
V gene: TRBV12-3/TRBV12-4

CDR3 protein: CAISERGLEQFF
CDR3 DNA: TGTGCCATCAGTGAGCGCGGACTTGAGCAGTTCTTC
D gene: NA
clone size: NA
J gene: TRBJ2-1
V gene: TRBV10-3

CDR3 protein: CATSDPDRDYGYTF
CDR3 DNA: TGTGCCACCAGTGACCCGGACAGGGACTATGGCTACACCTTC
D gene: TRBD1
clone size: once
J gene: TRBJ1-2
V gene: TRBV24-1

CDR3 protein: CASRDRRGEQYF
CDR3 DNA: TGTGCCAGCAGGGACAGGCGGGGCGAGCAGTACTTC
D gene: NA
clone size: NA
J gene: TRBJ2-7
V gene: TRBV2

CDR3 protein: CASSEVGSNYGYTF
CDR3 DNA: TGTGCCAGCAGTGAAGTCGGTTCTAACTATGGCTACACCTTC
D gene: NA
clone size: NA
J gene: TRBJ1-2
V gene: TRBV2

CDR3 protein: CSVTDPGQGAYEQYF
CDR3 DNA: TGCAGCGTGACCGATCCGGGACAGGGGGCCTACGAGCAGTACTTC
D gene: TRBD1
clone size: NA
J gene: TRBJ2-7
V gene: TRBV29-1

CDR3 protein: CASSLAGARHEQYF
CDR3 DNA: TGTGCCAGTAGCCTAGCGGGAGCTCGGCACGAGCAGTACTTC
D gene: TRBD2
clone size: NA
J gene: TRBJ2-7
V gene: TRBV19

CDR3 protein: CASSQDGAYEQYF
CDR3 DNA: TGTGCCAGCAGCCAAGACGGGGCCTACGAGCAGTACTTC
D gene: NA
clone size: few
J gene: TRBJ2-7
V gene: TRBV7-3

CDR3 protein: CASSVRDVYEQYF
CDR3 DNA: TGCGCCAGCAGCGTCCGGGACGTCTACGAGCAGTACTTC
D gene: NA
clone size: NA
J gene: TRBJ2-7
V gene: TRBV5-1

CDR3 protein: CASSLGRPYEQYF
CDR3 DNA: TGTGCCAGCAGCTTGGGGCGGCCCTACGAGCAGTACTTC
D gene: NA
clone size: NA
J gene: TRBJ2-7
V gene: TRBV7-8

CDR3 protein: CASSRKKGDSGYTF
CDR3 DNA: TGTGCCAGCAGCCGTAAGAAGGGGGACTCTGGCTACACCTTC
D gene: NA
clone size: few
J gene: TRBJ1-2
V gene: TRBV7-3

CDR3 protein: CASSIPSSWYGYTF
CDR3 DNA: TGTGCCAGTAGTATCCCTTCAAGTTGGTATGGCTACACCTTC
D gene: NA
clone size: many
J gene: TRBJ1-2
V gene: TRBV19

CDR3 protein: CASRETKNTGELFF
CDR3 DNA: TGTGCCAGTAGGGAGACGAAGAACACCGGGGAGCTGTTTTTT
D gene: NA
clone size: NA
J gene: TRBJ2-2
V gene: TRBV19

CDR3 protein: CASSPVAAEQYF
CDR3 DNA: TGTGCCAGCAGCCCTGTGGCCGCCGAGCAGTACTTC
D gene: NA
clone size: NA
J gene: TRBJ2-7
V gene: TRBV2

CDR3 protein: CASSPRDREETQYF
CDR3 DNA: TGTGCCAGCAGCCCACGGGACAGGGAAGAGACCCAGTACTTC
D gene: TRBD1
clone size: NA
J gene: TRBJ2-5
V gene: TRBV5-6

CDR3 protein: CASRVGRTYNEQFF
CDR3 DNA: TGTGCCAGCAGGGTGGGCCGCACCTACAATGAGCAGTTCTTC
D gene: NA
clone size: few
J gene: TRBJ2-1
V gene: TRBV2

CDR3 protein: CASSIQQGNTEAFF
CDR3 DNA: TGTGCCAGCAGCATCCAACAGGGGAACACTGAAGCTTTCTTT
D gene: NA
clone size: NA
J gene: TRBJ1-1
V gene: TRBV4-2

CDR3 protein: CATSDFQREGYTF
CDR3 DNA: TGTGCCACCAGTGATTTCCAGCGGGAGGGCTACACCTTC
D gene: NA
clone size: NA
J gene: TRBJ1-2
V gene: TRBV24-1

CDR3 protein: CASSRGSGSTDTQYF
CDR3 DNA: TGTGCCAGTAGTAGGGGTTCGGGGTCCACAGATACGCAGTATTTT
D gene: NA
clone size: NA
J gene: TRBJ2-3
V gene: TRBV19

CDR3 protein: CASSEGQGAWVTF
CDR3 DNA: TGTGCCTCCTCTGAAGGACAGGGGGCTTGGGTGACCTTC
D gene: TRBD1
clone size: NA
J gene: TRBJ1-2
V gene: TRBV10-3

CDR3 protein: CASSLRLAGGPETQYF
CDR3 DNA: TGTGCCAGCAGCTTGCGACTAGCGGGAGGGCCAGAGACCCAGTACTTC
D gene: TRBD2
clone size: NA
J gene: TRBJ2-5
V gene: TRBV5-8